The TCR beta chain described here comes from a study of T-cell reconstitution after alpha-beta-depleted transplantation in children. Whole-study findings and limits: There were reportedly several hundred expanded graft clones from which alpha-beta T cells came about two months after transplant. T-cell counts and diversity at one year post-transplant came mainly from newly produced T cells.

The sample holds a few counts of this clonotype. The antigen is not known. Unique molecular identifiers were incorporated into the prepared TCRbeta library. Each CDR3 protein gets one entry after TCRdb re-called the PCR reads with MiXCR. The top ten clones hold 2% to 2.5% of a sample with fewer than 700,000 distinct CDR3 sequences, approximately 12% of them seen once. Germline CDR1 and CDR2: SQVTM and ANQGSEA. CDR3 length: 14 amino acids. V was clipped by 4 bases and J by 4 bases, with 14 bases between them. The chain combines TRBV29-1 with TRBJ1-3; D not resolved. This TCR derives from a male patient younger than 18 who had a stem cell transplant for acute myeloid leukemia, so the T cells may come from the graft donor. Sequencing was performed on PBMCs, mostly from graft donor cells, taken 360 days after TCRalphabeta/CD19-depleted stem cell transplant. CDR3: CSVVWGNGGNTIYF. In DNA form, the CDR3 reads TGCAGCGTTGTGTGGGGAAACGGGGGAAACACCATATATTTT.